The sequence of this T cell receptor beta chain was determined in a study of cytomegalovirus exposure and HLA in healthy donors (dated by TCRdb to 2016 to 2017). Regarding the study in general: According to an earlier analysis of 550 to 700 of the donors, about 190 million T cells yielded 95 million to 140 million unique TCR beta sequences and about 300 Gb of sequence data. An early release covering roughly 580 HLA-typed donors comprised about 300 gigabases of sequencing data and 85 million or so unique TCR sequences. The genetic ancestry cluster associated with self-reported Caucasian donors included around four fifths of the roughly 410 genotyped donors. The aim of the study was to test whether cataloging public T cell receptors could identify signatures of past pathogen exposure. The study used immunosequencing to profile the T cell repertoires of around 600 subjects and linked those repertoires to cytomegalovirus serostatus. In addition to the first cohort of around 670 subjects, a separate validation cohort of approximately 110 different subjects was used. To predict cytomegalovirus infection status, the study combined high-throughput TCR immunosequencing, statistical association of individual TCRs with disease status, and machine learning. In a later analysis, previously published TCR beta repertoires from 670 or so donors were re-analyzed and high-resolution HLA genotyping was added so that TCR occurrence patterns could be studied. Rather than drawing on any new phenotypic data, the later analysis identified candidate immune exposures from TCR beta sequences and the way those sequences occurred across donors. In an earlier analysis of roughly 540 of the donors, high-throughput TCR beta sequencing was used to judge whether each TCR beta V gene segment behaved as functional or pseudogenic. Donor age, sex, ethnicity and CMV serostatus were compiled together with the repertoire data. In a later genetic analysis, genome-wide SNP genotypes for about three fifths of the roughly 670 donors were used, and that subset was treated as a discovery cohort. All discovery cohort repertoires had been generated using a single sequencing platform. HLA typing covered class I and class II loci at four-digit resolution. The number of typed donors differed by locus: 629-630 for A, B, C, DRB1 and DQB1; approximately 520 for DQA1; 606 for DPA1; and around 450 for DPB1. About five DR-DQ haplotypes were handled as single units for association and clustering, since linkage in the cohort was strong. Among some 400 genotyped donors of the cohort, an average of around 240,000 unique TCR beta nucleotide sequences was sequenced per donor, of which 15% to 20% were non-productive.

Regarding this clone: The specificity of this receptor is unknown. Germline and junction disagree at one end, which may indicate a read error.

General study outcomes and caveats: A later analysis found that HLA-associated TCR beta chains were more clonally expanded and had lower generation probabilities than equally common non-associated chains. Linkage disequilibrium might explain the correlated functional status among segregating V segments, but an unknown experimental factor could not be excluded. In an earlier analysis of about 600 of the donors, most TCR beta V segments appeared in productive rearrangements about 87% or about 30% of the time, broadly matching IMGT annotations. About 17 rarely observed V segments, including chromosome 9 orphons, were excluded from the earlier analysis of almost 600 of the donors because counts were too low. Only TCR beta chains were sequenced in this cohort, and the absence of alpha or paired-chain data limited detectable features. A total of 150 to 200 TCR beta chains were listed by the study as associated with cytomegalovirus. The presence/absence analyses assumed that sequencing depth was roughly uniform across donors, and that assumption may not be true. Three of the identified cytomegalovirus-associated TCR beta chains were confirmed in vitro to be specific for cytomegalovirus antigens. The only immune exposure information available for the cohort was CMV serostatus. When HLA alleles, especially DR and DQ, strongly co-occurred, attributing TCR associations to individual alleles was difficult. In a later analysis, most CMV-associated TCR beta chains were found to appear HLA-restricted, with HLA associations seemingly driven largely by CMV exposure. According to a later analysis, TCR association rates differed among HLA loci, with DRB1 alleles showing the most associated TCRs and HLA-C alleles showing the fewest. A further reported finding was that TCR beta sequences accurately predicted the HLA-A and HLA-B alleles for most subjects in the first cohort. A cluster of highly shared sequence variants was judged likely to be a technical artifact of the sequencing pipeline. According to a later analysis, parvovirus B19, influenza, CMV and Epstein-Barr virus appeared linked to several top co-occurrence clusters. HLA typing was unavailable for some donors at each locus, so association tests used only the typed subset. The authors suggested that the approach could potentially be generalized to other disease states and immunological phenotypes. At a false discovery rate of 0.05, a later analysis linked about 16,000 TCR beta sequences to specific HLA alleles. According to a later genetic analysis, donors in an Asian-associated ancestry cluster had fewer N-insertions in productive TCRs than the approximately 690-donor mean. The classifier was reported to diagnose cytomegalovirus status with high specificity and sensitivity in both the original cohort and the validation cohort. Across donors, most TCR sequences were observed very rarely, whereas some public TCRs were present in many individuals. A later genetic analysis associated a missense DCLRE1C variant with V-gene and J-gene trimming of TCR beta chains, and an independent cohort replicated the association.

The cohort consisted of some 670 healthy bone marrow donors. All cohort members were sampled while nominally healthy, although unrecorded immune exposures were likely present. The donor was CMV seronegative and belonged to the group of 352 seronegative cohort members. A peripheral blood sample was collected from each donor, and TCR beta sequencing was performed on peripheral blood mononuclear cells. Genomic DNA was extracted from the blood cell samples with the Qiagen DNeasy Blood Extraction Kit. Libraries came from the immunoSEQ multiplex PCR assay. The multiplex PCR relied on a mix of 60 forward primers for TCR Vbeta segments and 13 reverse primers for TCR Jbeta segments. The CDR3 region of rearranged TCR beta genes was amplified from genomic DNA with a multiplex PCR assay. Amplified TCR beta libraries were sequenced as 87-base-pair reads on the Illumina HiSeq System. As for the original processing: A later analysis tallied roughly 80 million unique TCR beta chains across the 550 to 850 repertoires, and approximately 9.9 million of those chains were shared by two or more donors. Raw reads were error-corrected and collapsed into unique sequences by a nearest-neighbor algorithm in which closely related sequences were merged to remove PCR and sequencing errors. Alignment of CDR3 sequences to IMGT reference sequences was used to assign V, D and J gene segments. For a sequence to be retained, a match of at least six nucleotides to both a V gene segment and a J gene segment was required. A rearrangement counted as productive if the CDR3 had no stop codons and remained in frame with V and J, and every other rearrangement counted as non-productive. CDR3 was defined by IMGT convention, running from the second conserved V-encoded cysteine to the conserved J-encoded phenylalanine. The earlier analysis of 587 of the donors excluded any sequence lacking an unambiguous match to a single V gene segment. In an earlier analysis of several hundred of the donors, V segments were called functional above 56.7% productive rearrangements and were called segregating when the between-donor standard deviation exceeded 5%. A statistical classification framework was developed to diagnose cytomegalovirus status using the catalog of TCR beta chain sequences. In a later analysis, TCR nucleotide sequences were compared against IMGT/GENE-DB human TR gene sequences so that V and J genes could be assigned. A later analysis assigned CDR3 sequences and most-parsimonious VDJ recombination scenarios with the TCRdist pipeline. In a later analysis, each TCR beta chain was defined by its CDR3 amino acid sequence together with its V-gene family, and reads without a unique V-gene family were excluded. In a later analysis, 500 to 700 highly shared, low-generation-probability nucleotide sequences were removed to address suspected cross-contamination and a sequencing artifact. For each public chain, a later analysis derived a clonal expansion index from normalized ranks of inferred template counts within each repertoire. Generation probabilities in a later analysis came from a VDJ recombination model fitted to out-of-frame rearrangements, and those results were checked against IGoR. In a later analysis, hypergeometric tests were used to score TCR-TCR, TCR-HLA and TCR-CMV co-occurrence, with a repertoire-size bias correction applied to TCR pairs. To estimate false discovery rates, a later analysis permuted the HLA or CMV assignments 20 times. In a later analysis, co-occurring TCRs were grouped using DBSCAN, with TCRdist sequence similarity added in when clustering inside HLA-allele-positive subsets. Repertoires with fewer than 30,000 or more than 120,000 public chains, plus five repertoires with anomalous nucleotide sharing, were excluded from co-occurrence clustering. Not all clones reach the TCRdb copy of this immuneACCESS table, which keeps in-frame sequences only. Checked studies attribute under half of the gap to unresolved V genes and leave the rest unexplained. V and J calls and clone size are given by that table; D and trimming were obtained from the DNA. The sample table includes approximately 110,000 clones. Jointly, the top ten make up approximately 2% of the sample.

This clonotype was obtained from a man aged 35-49 years in good health and CMV-seronegative. The sample taken for sequencing was PBMCs.

The DNA is as follows: TGTGCCAGCAGTGAGGACAGGGGGAATGGAAAACTGTTTTTT. Translated, this gives CASSEDRGNGKLFF. The V and J segments used are TRBV6-1 and TRBJ1-4, with 10 bases matching TRBD1. As encoded in the germline V gene, CDR1 is MNHNS while CDR2 is SASEGT. Its CDR3 holds 14 amino acids, cysteine through phenylalanine. Just CDR3 DNA is preserved here, 42 bases in frame from base 1.